Below are 32 T cell receptor beta chains sequenced from a single sample in a study of blood T cell repertoires in COVID-19. TCRdb's table, derived via immunoSEQ multiplex PCR, lists solely in-frame clones and lacks some. The repertoire holds under 150,000 clones, with 88% as singletons. Material: PBMCs or T cells enriched from blood (not recorded which). Every receptor here comes from a woman aged 25 to 39 with acute COVID-19.

The chain combines TRBV5-8 with TRBJ2-6, with D perhaps matching TRBD2 (7 bases). Trimming left V 4 bases short and J 4 bases short, with 9 bases between. In germline, CDR1 is SGHTS, CDR2 YDEGEE. The CDR3 consists of 14 residues. The CDR3, as DNA: TGTGCCAGCAGCGGGGGGGCAGGGGCCAACGTCCTGACTTTC. As protein: CASSGGAGANVLTF.

CDR3 nucleotides: TGCAGCGTCGGACAGAGCTCCTACGAGCAGTACTTC. It yields the protein CSVGQSSYEQYF. The chain is built from TRBV29-1 and TRBJ2-7; the D gene is possibly TRBD1 (6 bases). There are 12 residues in the CDR3. Germline V gives CDR1 SQVTM, CDR2 ANQGSEA. V dropped 6 bases and J dropped 0 bases, with 9 bases sitting between them.

This clone occurred once. The chain couples TRBV4-1 to TRBJ2-4, with 7 nucleotides matching TRBD2. From germline, CDR1 is MGHRA and CDR2 YSYEKL. The CDR3 is 15 amino acids. Losses at the gene ends were 2 bases for V and 8 bases for J; bases not matched to a gene: 9. Here the CDR3 reads CASSQWSGGGDIQYF. DNA for the CDR3: TGCGCCAGCAGCCAATGGAGCGGTGGGGGGGACATTCAGTACTTC.

This clone showed up just a few times. The V gene is TRBV15, the J gene TRBJ2-7; 7 positions agree with TRBD2. Germline trimming cut 4 bases from V and 5 bases from J; bases unmatched to any gene: 8. This CDR3 region has 14 residues. CDR1 and CDR2 (germline): LNHNV, YYDKDF (reference sequence). CDR3 DNA sequence: TGTGCCACCAGCAACCGCGGGAGCACGGACGAGCAGTACTTC. Its protein product is CATSNRGSTDEQYF.

The genes are TRBV5-1 and TRBJ1-4, with 9 bases lining up with TRBD1. The CDR3 spans 17 residues. Looked up from germline, CDR1 is SGHRS and CDR2 is YFSETQ. Germline trimming cut 2 bases from V and 2 bases from J; bases unmatched to any gene: 7. CDR3 amino acids: CASSFGEGTGTNEKLFF. The CDR3 coding sequence is TGCGCCAGCAGCTTCGGGGAGGGGACAGGGACTAATGAAAAACTGTTTTTT.

The CDR3 protein is CASSPRRTQETQYF. For the CDR3, the DNA is TGTGCCAGCAGCCCCCGGAGGACCCAAGAGACCCAGTACTTC. This chain connects TRBV7-2 to TRBJ2-5; the D gene is possibly TRBD2 (5 bases). The CDR3 covers 14 residues. From germline, CDR1 is SGHTA and CDR2 FQGNSA. V was clipped by 5 bases and J by 1 base, with 11 bases between them.

The chain recombines TRBV28 with TRBJ1-1, with a weak D call TRBD1 (5 bases). Germline V gives CDR1 MDHEN, CDR2 SYDVKM. The CDR3 loop spans 12 amino acids. V lost 7 bases and J lost 0, with 6 bases in between. As DNA, the CDR3 is TGTGCCAGCATAGGGGTGAACACTGAAGCTTTCTTT. The encoded protein is CASIGVNTEAFF. Filled out from reference TRBV28 and TRBJ1-1, the complete variable domain reads DVKVTQSSRYLVKRTGEKVFLECVQDMDHENMFWYRQDPGLGLRLIYFSYDVKMKEKGDIPEGYSVSREKKERFSLILESASTNQTSMYLCASIGVNTEAFFGQGTRLTVV.

The rearrangement uses TRBV30 and TRBJ2-5, with TRBD2 matching 13 bases. V shed 1 base and J 5 bases; nucleotides not matched to a gene: 19. The CDR3 loop spans 20 amino acids. Germline assignment: CDR1 GTSNPN and CDR2 SVGIG (reference sequence). CDR3 DNA: TGTGCCTGGAGTGAGAAACCGGGACTAGCGGGACCCAGGCCGACCGAGACCCAGTACTTC. Translated: CAWSEKPGLAGPRPTETQYF.

This clone was detected a few times. The genes are TRBV9 and TRBJ2-2, with TRBD2 matching 11 bases. The J segment lost 4 bases and the V segment lost 4 bases, leaving 9 bases of the junction unmatched. The CDR3 totals 17 residues. Germline CDR1 is SGDLS and CDR2 is YYNGEE. The CDR3 region has the DNA TGTGCCAGCAGCCCCCGACTAGCGGGAATGGGCACCGGGGAGCTGTTTTTT. Protein: CASSPRLAGMGTGELFF. The entire variable domain, with the rest obtained from reference TRBV9 and TRBJ2-2, is as follows: DSGVTQTPKHLITATGQRVTLRCSPRSGDLSVYWYQQSLDQGLQFLIQYYNGEERAKGNILERFSAQQFPDLHSELNLSSLELGDSALYFCASSPRLAGMGTGELFFGEGSRLTVL.

V usage is TRBV9 and J usage is TRBJ2-1; TRBD1 agrees at 7 bases. V lost 3 bases to trimming and J lost 7 bases; unmatched junction nucleotides: 7. Germline V lookup: CDR1 SGDLS, CDR2 YYNGEE. This CDR3 region has 14 residues. The CDR3 bases are TGTGCCAGCAGCGCCCAAGACAGGGAAAATGAGCAGTTCTTC. Its protein product is CASSAQDRENEQFF.

The chain uses TRBV7-2 and TRBJ2-7; D possibly corresponds to TRBD1 (5 bases). This CDR3 is 14 amino acids long. V gave up 7 bases and J gave up 6 bases, with 19 bases separating them. Germline assignment: CDR1 SGHTA and CDR2 FQGNSA. For the CDR3, the DNA is TGTGCCAGCAAACAAGATCCAGGGCTTGGCGAGCAGTACTTC. Its translation: CASKQDPGLGEQYF. Looking up the rest from reference TRBV7-2 and TRBJ2-7 gives the full variable domain: GAGVSQSPSNKVTEKGKDVELRCDPISGHTALYWYRQSLGQGLEFLIYFQGNSAPDKSGLPSDRFSAERTGGSVSTLTIQRTQQEDSAVYLCASKQDPGLGEQYFGPGTRLTVT.

In this sample, this clone turned up once. The chain carries TRBV7-9 and TRBJ2-2; D uncertain. Per the germline V gene, CDR1 is SEHNR and CDR2 is FQNEAQ (reference sequence). Deletions cut 5 bases from V and 2 bases from J, with 12 bases between. The CDR3 extends over 15 amino acids. DNA for the CDR3: TGTGCCAGCAGCCTCGACACTGTAAACACCGGGGAGCTGTTTTTT. Translated, it gives CASSLDTVNTGELFF.

The chain recombines TRBV27 with TRBJ1-6; 7 bases are shared with TRBD1. V was clipped by 4 bases and J by 7 bases; unmatched bases: 10. CDR3 length: 16 amino acids. CDR1 is MNHEY and CDR2 is SMNVEV in the germline V gene (reference sequence). This CDR3 reads CASSSLGQPTNSPLHF. As DNA, the CDR3 is TGTGCCAGCAGTTCTCTGGGACAGCCTACGAATTCACCCCTCCACTTT.

This clone was seen many times. The CDR3 sequence: CASSYLAESYEQYF. Here the CDR3 DNA reads TGTGCCAGCAGTTATCTAGCGGAATCCTACGAGCAGTACTTC. This sequence joins TRBV6-2 or TRBV6-3 and TRBJ2-7; 7 bases map to TRBD2. The trim removed 3 bases at V and 1 base at J, leaving 3 bases unmatched. The CDR3 loop spans 14 amino acids. Germline V lookup: CDR1 MNHEY, CDR2 SVGEGT.

The V gene is TRBV6-2 or TRBV6-3, the J gene TRBJ1-2; no firm D call. The CDR3 contains 13 residues. The germline V gene has CDR1 MNHEY and CDR2 SVGEGT. Trimming cost V 2 bases and J 5 bases, with 9 bases left between them. The CDR3 here is CASSYEGSYGYTF. CDR3 DNA sequence: TGTGCCAGCAGTTACGAGGGCTCATATGGCTACACCTTC.

The rearrangement joins TRBV28 to TRBJ1-6, with 8 bases lining up with TRBD1. Germline V gene lookup returns CDR1 MDHEN and CDR2 SYDVKM. The CDR3 length is 13 residues. The V gene end was trimmed by 4 bases and the J gene end by 9 bases; junction bases not matched to a gene: 2. This CDR3 reads CASSWTGFSPLHF. CDR3 in DNA: TGTGCCAGCAGTTGGACAGGGTTTTCACCCCTCCACTTT.

This clone was detected a few times. The chain joins TRBV5-1 to TRBJ2-5; D call uncertain. CDR3 length equals 14 residues. Germline lookup yields CDR1 SGHRS and CDR2 YFSETQ. V was trimmed by 4 bases and J by 4 bases, leaving 14 bases between them. The CDR3 sequence: CASSMRLGLETQYF. In DNA, the CDR3 is TGCGCCAGCAGCATGCGACTCGGGTTAGAGACCCAGTACTTC.

The rearrangement links TRBV18 to TRBJ2-7, with D possibly matching TRBD1 (6 bases). This CDR3 contains 15 residues. The V end was cut by 0 bases, the J end by 3 bases, with 12 bases between. Germline loops: CDR1 KGHSH, CDR2 LQKENI. The CDR3 nucleotides read TGTGCCAGCTCACCACCGGGACACCTAATCTACGAGCAGTACTTC. Protein product: CASSPPGHLIYEQYF.

The chain joins TRBV5-6 to TRBJ1-1; D remains unclear. The CDR3 is 15 residues long. CDR1 SGHDT and CDR2 YYEEEE come from the germline V gene. Trimming took off 1 base at V and 4 bases at J, with 14 bases between the two ends. CDR3 amino acids: CASSLSVVSPTEAFF. CDR3 nucleotides: TGTGCCAGCAGCTTGAGCGTTGTCTCTCCCACTGAAGCTTTCTTT.

The chain recombines TRBV28 with TRBJ2-1; D may be TRBD2 (6 bases). V was trimmed by 6 bases and J by 4 bases, leaving 19 bases between them. CDR1 and CDR2 (germline): MDHEN, SYDVKM. The CDR3 consists of 16 residues. CDR3 residues: CASSTPRERDYNEQFF. The CDR3 DNA reads as TGTGCCAGCAGCACCCCACGGGAGAGGGATTACAATGAGCAGTTCTTC. The full variable domain, with the rest looked up from reference TRBV28 and TRBJ2-1, is DVKVTQSSRYLVKRTGEKVFLECVQDMDHENMFWYRQDPGLGLRLIYFSYDVKMKEKGDIPEGYSVSREKKERFSLILESASTNQTSMYLCASSTPRERDYNEQFFGPGTRLTVL.

The CDR3 nucleotides read TGTGCCAGCAGTTTAGGCCAGGCTTACTACTTC. This encodes CASSLGQAYYF. The chain uses TRBV28 and TRBJ2-5; D is unclear. Trimming pared 2 bases from V and 14 bases from J, leaving 12 bases between. CDR3 size: 11 residues. Germline V gene lookup returns CDR1 MDHEN and CDR2 SYDVKM.

This clone was counted once. The J gene is TRBJ1-1, the V gene TRBV7-9; TRBD1 agrees at 7 bases. CDR3 size: 14 residues. The ends lost 5 bases at V and 0 bases at J; junction bases unmatched: 3. Germline V gives CDR1 SEHNR, CDR2 FQNEAQ (reference sequence). CDR3: CASSPGQMNTEAFF. The CDR3 DNA is TGTGCCAGCAGCCCGGGACAGATGAACACTGAAGCTTTCTTT.

This clone has only one observation. The rearrangement links TRBV29-1 to TRBJ2-3, with TRBD2 matching over 10 bases. V dropped 7 bases and J dropped 5; count of bases not matched to a gene: 6. The CDR3 extends over 13 amino acids. Germline V gene sequence: CDR1 SQVTM, CDR2 ANQGSEA. The CDR3 region is CSAPIAGGDTQYF. CDR3 coding DNA: TGCAGCGCCCCTATAGCGGGAGGAGATACGCAGTATTTT.

In DNA, the CDR3 is TGTGCCAGCAGTGCCGGACAGAGTAGCACAGATACGCAGTATTTT. As protein: CASSAGQSSTDTQYF. The chain joins TRBV28 to TRBJ2-3; a possible D gene is TRBD1 (6 bases). V was shortened by 5 bases and J by 0 bases, with 12 bases between the two germline ends. The CDR3 spans 15 residues. Looked up from germline, CDR1 is MDHEN and CDR2 is SYDVKM.

V and J are TRBV3-1 (or the pseudogene TRBV3-2) and TRBJ1-1; D unresolved. The CDR3 length is 16 residues. From germline, CDR1 is LGHDT and CDR2 YNNKEL (reference sequence). Trimming took off 0 bases at V and 6 bases at J, with 17 bases between the two ends. The CDR3 reads CASSQEGGSLGAEAFF. In nucleotides, the CDR3 is TGTGCCAGCAGCCAAGAAGGAGGCTCCCTAGGCGCTGAAGCTTTCTTT.

The chain is built from TRBV5-4 and TRBJ1-1, with TRBD1 matching 7 bases. This CDR3 has 14 amino acids. The germline V gene encodes CDR1 SGHNT and CDR2 YYREEE (reference sequence). The V gene end was trimmed by 4 bases and the J gene end by 4 bases; junction bases not matched to a gene: 7. In DNA, the CDR3 is TGTGCCAGCAGCCCGGGACAGTGGGGCACTGAAGCTTTCTTT. Translated, it gives CASSPGQWGTEAFF.

In regard to this clone: Distinct nucleotide sequences in the sample also encode this CDR3. The J gene is TRBJ2-3, the V gene TRBV19, with unresolved D. Germline CDR1 reads LNHDA; CDR2 reads SQIVND (reference sequence). This CDR3 spans 11 amino acids. The V gene lost 3 bases and the J gene lost 6 bases, with 4 bases spanning the gap. The DNA for the CDR3 is TGTGCCAGTAGTATCTCTGATACGCAGTATTTT. Amino acids: CASSISDTQYF. The full variable domain, its missing parts supplied by reference TRBV19 and TRBJ2-3, is DGGITQSPKYLFRKEGQNVTLSCEQNLNHDAMYWYRQDPGQGLRLIYYSQIVNDFQKGDIAEGYSVSREKKESFPLTVTSAQKNPTAFYLCASSISDTQYFGPGTRLTVL.

The rearrangement joins TRBV6-6 to TRBJ1-5; D is unclear. The CDR3 has 15 residues. The V and J ends lost 5 bases and 3 bases respectively, with 14 bases between them. Germline V gene data show CDR1 as MNHNY and CDR2 as SVGAGI (reference sequence). This CDR3 reads CASSLTTSINQPQHF. In nucleotides, the CDR3 is TGTGCCAGCAGTCTGACAACATCGATCAATCAGCCCCAGCATTTT.

The CDR3 DNA is TGTGCCAGCTCACCCCCCGGACAGCAAAACTACGAGCAGTACTTC. This codes for CASSPPGQQNYEQYF. The genes are TRBV18 and TRBJ2-7; possible D gene TRBD1, 6 bases. CDR1 is KGHSH and CDR2 is LQKENI in the germline V gene. The CDR3 is 15 residues long. The V and J ends lost 3 bases and 3 bases respectively, with 15 bases between them.

The V call is TRBV7-2, the J call TRBJ2-5; a possible D gene is TRBD2 (6 bases). The germline gives CDR1 SGHTA, CDR2 FQGNSA. V lost 2 bases and J lost 5, with 15 bases in between. The length of the CDR3 is 15 residues. Here the CDR3 DNA reads TGTGCCAGCAGCTTATTGGGGGGAATTAGGGAGACCCAGTACTTC. Translation: CASSLLGGIRETQYF.

In this sample, this clone turned up a few times. The rearrangement joins TRBV27 to TRBJ2-3; D is unclear. Germline V gene data show CDR1 as MNHEY and CDR2 as SMNVEV (reference sequence). Trimming pared 6 bases from V and 4 bases from J, leaving 11 bases between. This CDR3 comprises 13 residues. The CDR3 loop reads CASSTTPPDTQYF. The CDR3 nucleotides read TGTGCCAGCAGCACTACCCCCCCAGATACGCAGTATTTT.

This clone turned up a few times. The chain couples TRBV15 to TRBJ2-3, with a weak D call TRBD1 (6 bases). The CDR3 has 15 residues. V dropped 3 bases and J dropped 7 bases, with 17 bases sitting between them. Per the germline V gene, CDR1 is LNHNV and CDR2 is YYDKDF (reference sequence). CDR3: CATSSLRPTGYTQYF. The CDR3 region has the DNA TGTGCCACCAGCAGCCTCCGACCAACAGGGTATACGCAGTATTTT.